One and the same sample provided the 28 T cell receptor beta chains below, sequenced in a study of T-cell memory formation after mild COVID-19. TCRdb itself ran the 5' RACE reads through MiXCR, one entry per CDR3 protein. The sample lists roughly 620,000 distinct CDR3 sequences; about a sixth were seen once. The sequenced material came from PBMCs or a T cell subset sorted from them (not recorded which). The receptor source for this set is an adult woman who had mild COVID-19 (a few samples of this study predate the infection). Cell type and time point are not known.

This clonotype was counted between two and nine times. The rearrangement joins TRBV12-3 or TRBV12-4 to TRBJ1-5; TRBD1 matches at 8 bases. Unmatched junction bases numbered 3, after V lost 5 bases and J lost 3 bases. This CDR3 is built from 14 residues. CDR3 DNA sequence: TGTGCCAGCAGTCGACAGGGGCTCAATCAGCCCCAGCATTTT. Its protein product is CASSRQGLNQPQHF.

This clonotype was seen more than once but under ten times. The gene calls are TRBV5-1 and TRBJ2-5; D gene unclear. The CDR3 covers 13 residues. The germline CDR1 and CDR2 sequences are SGHRS and YFSETQ. Trimming removed 5 bases from V and 0 bases from J, with 8 bases in between. The CDR3 reads CASSKLYQETQYF. DNA of the CDR3: TGCGCCAGCAGTAAGTTGTACCAAGAGACCCAGTACTTC.

Only a few counts were recorded for this clonotype. The V call is TRBV7-9, the J call TRBJ2-2, with D possibly matching TRBD2 (5 bases). CDR1 and CDR2 (germline): SEHNR, FQNEAQ (reference sequence). The V end lost 4 bases, the J end lost 5 bases, and 11 bases lay between the germline ends. CDR3 size: 14 residues. CDR3 amino acids: CASSSIPGTGELFF. CDR3 sequence (DNA): TGTGCCAGCAGCTCAATTCCGGGGACCGGGGAGCTGTTTTTT.

This clonotype occurred a few times. This sequence joins TRBV7-9 and TRBJ1-1; 7 nucleotides agree with TRBD1. CDR3 length equals 13 residues. The ends lost 5 bases at V and 4 bases at J; junction bases unmatched: 4. From germline, CDR1 is SEHNR and CDR2 FQNEAQ (reference sequence). Here the CDR3 reads CASSRQGGTEAFF. Here the CDR3 DNA reads TGTGCCAGCAGCCGACAGGGTGGCACTGAAGCTTTCTTT. The whole variable domain, remainder taken from reference TRBV7-9 and TRBJ1-1, is DTGVSQNPRHKITKRGQNVTFRCDPISEHNRLYWYRQTLGQGPEFLTYFQNEAQLEKSRLLSDRFSAERPKGSFSTLEIQRTEQGDSAMYLCASSRQGGTEAFFGQGTRLTVV.

This clonotype appeared a few times. The J gene is TRBJ2-5, the V gene TRBV7-9; D might be TRBD1 or TRBD2, each matching 5 bases. The CDR3 is made up of 14 amino acids. CDR1 SEHNR and CDR2 FQNEAQ come from the germline V gene (reference sequence). V was cut by 5 bases and J by 7 bases, with 17 bases left in between. CDR3 sequence reads: CASSVVHRSGTQYF. The CDR3 region has the DNA TGTGCCAGCAGCGTCGTCCACAGGAGCGGGACCCAGTACTTC.

Here the CDR3 DNA reads TGTGCCAGCAGTGCCGGGACAGGGTCGTTAGATACGCAGTATTTT. Residues: CASSAGTGSLDTQYF. This sequence joins TRBV2 and TRBJ2-3; 9 bases are shared with TRBD1. From germline, CDR1 is SNHLY and CDR2 FYNNEI. This CDR3 is built from 15 residues. Losses at the gene ends were 4 bases for V and 5 bases for J; bases not matched to a gene: 7.

This clonotype was recorded a few times. This chain connects TRBV20-1 to TRBJ1-1; D call uncertain. CDR3 size: 12 residues. Per the germline V gene, CDR1 is DFQATT and CDR2 is SNEGSKA (reference sequence). Trimming shortened V by 2 bases and J by 4 bases, and 8 bases separated the two germline ends. The CDR3 sequence: CSARKSGTEAFF. DNA of the CDR3: TGCAGTGCTAGAAAGTCGGGCACTGAAGCTTTCTTT.

This clonotype appeared a few times. The chain has TRBV12-3 or TRBV12-4 and TRBJ1-2; D possibly corresponds to TRBD1 (6 bases). The CDR3 runs 12 residues. The V end was cut by 7 bases, the J end by 8 bases, with 14 bases between. The CDR3 region has the DNA TGTGCCAGCACGCGGGGGCGCGGGGGCTACACCTTC. Translation gives CASTRGRGGYTF.

The chain joins TRBV27 to TRBJ1-2; perhaps TRBD1 as D (5 bases). This CDR3 has 15 residues. Germline-derived CDR1 and CDR2 are MNHEY and SMNVEV (reference sequence). V shed 6 bases and J shed 0 bases, with 14 bases lying between them. CDR3 bases: TGTGCCAGCAGACCGGGACTTAGCTCTAACTATGGCTACACCTTC. Amino acids: CASRPGLSSNYGYTF.

This clonotype was seen more than once but under ten times. The CDR3: CASSEQGSTDTQYF. CDR3 nucleotide sequence: TGTGCCAGCAGTGAACAGGGCAGCACAGATACGCAGTATTTT. This chain connects TRBV2 to TRBJ2-3; the D gene is possibly TRBD1 (5 bases). Germline assignment: CDR1 SNHLY and CDR2 FYNNEI. Trimming cost V 2 bases and J 0 bases, with 6 bases left between them. The CDR3 runs 14 residues.

This clonotype was found a few times. This rearrangement joins TRBV7-2 to TRBJ2-3, with 9 bases lining up with TRBD2. CDR1 and CDR2 (germline): SGHTA, FQGNSA. Trimming took 8 bases from V and 3 from J; bases not matched to a gene: 6. The CDR3 spans 14 residues. The CDR3 nucleotides read TGTGCCAGCGAGCGCGGGGGGGCGACAGATACGCAGTATTTT. Translating it yields CASERGGATDTQYF.

Here the CDR3 reads CATSRERTGVAGYTF. The CDR3 region has the DNA TGTGCCACCAGCAGAGAGAGGACAGGCGTTGCGGGCTACACCTTC. This chain uses TRBV15 with TRBJ1-2; 7 nucleotides line up with TRBD1. The CDR3 extends over 15 amino acids. V lost 0 bases and J lost 8; bases outside the gene matches: 9. The germline V gene encodes CDR1 LNHNV and CDR2 YYDKDF (reference sequence).

This clonotype was detected only a few times. J is TRBJ2-1 and V is TRBV12-3 or TRBV12-4; 9 bases line up with TRBD2. This CDR3 spans 16 amino acids. Losses at the gene ends were 5 bases for V and 2 bases for J; bases not matched to a gene: 7. The CDR3 spells CASSRGLALTYNEQFF. Here the CDR3 DNA reads TGTGCCAGCAGTAGGGGACTAGCCTTAACCTACAATGAGCAGTTCTTC.

This clonotype was counted at least ten times. This chain connects TRBV12-3 or TRBV12-4 to TRBJ2-2, with a possible D match to TRBD1 (6 bases). The CDR3 has 15 amino acids. V lost 6 bases and J 4 bases, leaving 15 bases between the germline ends. Here the CDR3 DNA reads TGTGCCAGCAGCCCGACGACAGGACCCACCGGGGAGCTGTTTTTT. As protein: CASSPTTGPTGELFF.

This clonotype was observed a handful of times. This chain links TRBV29-1 with TRBJ2-2; the D gene is possibly TRBD1 (6 bases). The CDR3 covers 11 residues. Looked up from germline, CDR1 is SQVTM and CDR2 is ANQGSEA. The V gene lost 4 bases and the J gene lost 7 bases, with 7 bases spanning the gap. The CDR3 DNA reads TGCAGCGTTGGACAGGACGGGGAGCTGTTTTTT. Its translation: CSVGQDGELFF.

This clonotype was picked up a small number of times. The gene calls are TRBV27 and TRBJ2-7, with no clear D. There are 13 residues in the CDR3. The germline gives CDR1 MNHEY, CDR2 SMNVEV (reference sequence). Trimming took off 0 bases at V and 3 bases at J, with 6 bases between the two ends. This CDR3 is CASSLSWDYEQYF. The CDR3 DNA reads TGTGCCAGCAGTTTATCTTGGGACTACGAGCAGTACTTC.

The chain recombines TRBV2 with TRBJ1-1; TRBD1 is a possible D gene (6 bases). The CDR3 contains 14 residues. The germline V gene has CDR1 SNHLY and CDR2 FYNNEI. V was clipped by 8 bases and J by 0 bases, with 13 bases between them. The CDR3 loop reads CASQGQTMNTEAFF. Here the CDR3 DNA reads TGTGCCAGCCAAGGACAGACGATGAACACTGAAGCTTTCTTT.

This clonotype was seen a handful of times. The chain is built from TRBV20-1 and TRBJ1-2; D perhaps matches TRBD1 (5 bases). Trimming left V 7 bases short and J 2 bases short, with 11 bases between. CDR1 is DFQATT and CDR2 is SNEGSKA in the germline V gene (reference sequence). The CDR3 extends over 12 amino acids. CDR3 in amino acids: CSGGGRNYGYTF. In nucleotides, the CDR3 is TGCAGTGGGGGGGGACGGAACTATGGCTACACCTTC.

J is TRBJ2-2 and V is TRBV19; possibly TRBD2 for D (5 bases). This CDR3 is built from 17 residues. Germline V gene lookup returns CDR1 LNHDA and CDR2 SQIVND (reference sequence). V lost 1 base to trimming and J lost 4 bases, with 16 bases between them. CDR3 nucleotide sequence: TGTGCCAGTAGTATAGGTATGGCTAGCTTATCCACCGGGGAGCTGTTTTTT. Protein product: CASSIGMASLSTGELFF.

The V gene is TRBV15, the J gene TRBJ1-2, with TRBD1 as a possible D gene (5 bases). Germline-derived CDR1 and CDR2 are LNHNV and YYDKDF (reference sequence). Trimming removed 5 bases at V and 5 bases at J, with 18 bases between. This CDR3 has 15 residues. CDR3 sequence (DNA): TGTGCCACCAGCCCCCGTCCCGGAGGGGAATATGGCTACACCTTC. Residues: CATSPRPGGEYGYTF. The variable domain in full, completed from reference TRBV15 and TRBJ1-2, reads DAMVIQNPRYQVTQFGKPVTLSCSQTLNHNVMYWYQQKSSQAPKLLFHYYDKDFNNEADTPDNFQSRRPNTSFCFLDIRSPGLGDTAMYLCATSPRPGGEYGYTFGSGTRLTVV.

V usage is TRBV20-1 and J usage is TRBJ2-3; TRBD2 matches at 8 bases. The CDR3 consists of 15 residues. The junction had 9 bases not matched to a gene; V was cut back by 3 bases and J by 4 bases. Looked up from germline, CDR1 is DFQATT and CDR2 is SNEGSKA (reference sequence). CDR3 sequence (DNA): TGCAGTGCTAGTCAAATAGCGGGAACCGCAGATACGCAGTATTTT. It translates to CSASQIAGTADTQYF.

This clonotype has ten or more counts. The CDR3 DNA sequence: TGCGCCAGCAGCCAAGACCAGGTCAGAGCGGGAAACGAGCAGTACTTC. Translated: CASSQDQVRAGNEQYF. This chain joins TRBV4-3 and TRBJ2-7; 7 bases fit TRBD2. Germline V CDR1 and CDR2: LGHNA, YSLEER. The CDR3 covers 16 residues. V gave up 0 bases and J gave up 5 bases; unmatched junction bases: 10.

This clonotype has a single count. This sequence joins TRBV3-1 and TRBJ2-7; 9 nucleotides line up with TRBD2. The V segment lost 1 base and the J segment 3 bases; nucleotides outside the gene matches: 4. The CDR3 extends over 15 amino acids. CDR1 is LGHDT, CDR2 YNNKEL, per germline (reference sequence). The CDR3 reads CASSQGRGGFYEQYF. The CDR3 region has the DNA TGTGCCAGCAGCCAAGGGCGGGGGGGATTCTACGAGCAGTACTTC.

This clonotype showed up just a few times. The CDR3 region has the DNA TGTGCCAGCAGTGAAGTATCCCCCGGGACTGGTAATTCACCCCTCCACTTT. Translation: CASSEVSPGTGNSPLHF. The V and J genes are TRBV12-3 or TRBV12-4 and TRBJ1-6; tentative D call: TRBD1 (5 bases). The length of the CDR3 is 17 residues. V lost 5 bases, J lost 6 bases, and 20 bases lay in between.

This clonotype appeared a few times. This chain's CDR3 is CASSGGVPNTGELFF. CDR3 nucleotides: TGTGCCAGCAGTGGAGGAGTTCCGAACACCGGGGAGCTGTTTTTT. The rearrangement joins TRBV2 to TRBJ2-2; D gene unclear. The germline V gene encodes CDR1 SNHLY and CDR2 FYNNEI. The CDR3 extends over 15 amino acids. Trimming cost V 4 bases and J 0 bases, with 9 bases left between them.

The chain couples TRBV7-3 to TRBJ2-1, with D possibly being TRBD1 (5 bases). V lost 5 bases to trimming and J lost 7 bases, with 15 bases between them. The CDR3 has 14 residues. Germline lookup yields CDR1 SGHTA and CDR2 FQGTGA. CDR3 residues: CASSLQGWWNEQFF. The CDR3 DNA sequence: TGTGCCAGCAGCCTCCAGGGCTGGTGGAATGAGCAGTTCTTC.

A few counts support this clonotype. J is TRBJ2-7 and V is TRBV10-3; TRBD1 matches at 10 bases. The CDR3 is 13 residues long. V dropped 8 bases and J dropped 1; count of bases not matched to a gene: 2. Germline-derived CDR1 and CDR2 are ENHRY and SYGVKD. The CDR3, as DNA: TGTGCCATCGCGGACAGGGGGTCCTACGAGCAGTACTTC. This codes for CAIADRGSYEQYF.

This chain connects TRBV5-1 to TRBJ2-7; D possibly corresponds to TRBD1 (5 bases). The CDR3 is 14 amino acids. V lost 4 bases and J 2 bases, leaving 13 bases between the germline ends. Germline lookup yields CDR1 SGHRS and CDR2 YFSETQ. The CDR3 nucleotides are TGCGCCAGCAGCCCCGACAGACACACCTACGAGCAGTACTTC. Protein sequence: CASSPDRHTYEQYF.